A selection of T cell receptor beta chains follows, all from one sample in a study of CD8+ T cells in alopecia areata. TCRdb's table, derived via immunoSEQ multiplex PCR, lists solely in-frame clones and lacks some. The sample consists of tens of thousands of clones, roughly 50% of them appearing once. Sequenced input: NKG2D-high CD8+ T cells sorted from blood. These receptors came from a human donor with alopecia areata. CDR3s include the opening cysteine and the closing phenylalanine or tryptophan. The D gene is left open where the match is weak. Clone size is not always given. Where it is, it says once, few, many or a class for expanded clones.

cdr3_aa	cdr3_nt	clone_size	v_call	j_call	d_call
CASTNDRIYGYTF	TGTGCCAGCACCAATGACAGAATCTATGGCTACACCTTC	NA	TRBV6-5	TRBJ1-2	NA
CASNGWPGQYF	TGTGCCAGCAATGGGTGGCCAGGGCAGTACTTC	NA	TRBV2	TRBJ2-7	NA
CASSFRLAGVSEQYF	TGTGCCAGCAGTTTTCGGCTAGCGGGAGTATCCGAGCAGTACTTC	NA	TRBV27	TRBJ2-7	TRBD2
CASSSSAKTDTQYF	TGTGCCAGCAGCTCCTCAGCAAAGACAGATACGCAGTATTTT	NA	TRBV11-2	TRBJ2-3	NA
CATTSGAGKYYEQYF	TGTGCCACAACCTCCGGGGCAGGGAAATACTACGAGCAGTACTTC	few	TRBV10-3	TRBJ2-7	NA
CASSSTSYEQYF	TGTGCCAGCAGTTCCACCTCCTACGAGCAGTACTTC	NA	TRBV27	TRBJ2-7	NA
CASEVSRGRWYEQYF	TGTGCCAGCGAGGTTTCTAGGGGGCGCTGGTACGAGCAGTACTTC	NA	TRBV6-6	TRBJ2-7	TRBD1
CASIGQGGYEQYF	TGTGCCAGCATAGGACAGGGCGGGTACGAGCAGTACTTC	few	TRBV28	TRBJ2-7	TRBD1
CASSSDPTGGEQYF	TGTGCCAGCAGCTCAGACCCGACAGGGGGCGAGCAGTACTTC	NA	TRBV7-9	TRBJ2-7	TRBD1
CASSQSIGQENTEAFF	TGCGCCAGCAGTCAATCGATAGGACAGGAGAACACTGAAGCTTTCTTT	NA	TRBV23-1	TRBJ1-1	TRBD1
CASSLQLEGEQFF	TGTGCCAGCAGTCTCCAACTGGAAGGTGAGCAGTTCTTC	NA	TRBV6-5	TRBJ2-1	NA
CASSLLGAGETQYF	TGTGCCAGCAGTTTATTGGGGGCCGGGGAGACCCAGTACTTC	NA	TRBV28	TRBJ2-5	NA
CASTRGNEQFF	TGTGCCAGTACCAGGGGGAATGAGCAGTTCTTC	NA	TRBV19	TRBJ2-1	TRBD1
CASALTGGDNGYTF	TGTGCCAGCGCCTTAACAGGGGGCGATAATGGCTACACCTTC	NA	TRBV7-9	TRBJ1-2	TRBD1
CASSLWQGNIQYF	TGTGCCAGCAGCTTATGGCAGGGGAACATTCAGTACTTC	few	TRBV7-9	TRBJ2-4	NA
CSVEETGWGQETQYF	TGCAGCGTTGAAGAGACAGGTTGGGGTCAAGAGACCCAGTACTTC	NA	TRBV29-1	TRBJ2-5	NA
CASSPRDSGYEQYF	TGTGCCAGCAGCCCCCGAGATAGCGGCTACGAGCAGTACTTC	NA	TRBV7-9	TRBJ2-7	NA
CASSSKGTDSYEQYF	TGTGCCAGCAGCTCGAAGGGGACTGACTCCTACGAGCAGTACTTC	NA	TRBV7-9	TRBJ2-7	NA
CASSLEGYEQYF	TGCGCCAGCAGCTTGGAAGGTTACGAGCAGTACTTC	NA	TRBV5-1	TRBJ2-7	NA
CSVDGAGPYNEQFF	TGCAGCGTTGATGGGGCCGGCCCCTACAATGAGCAGTTCTTC	NA	TRBV29-1	TRBJ2-1	NA
CSLGLAAETDTQYF	TGCAGCCTTGGGTTGGCAGCCGAGACAGATACGCAGTATTTT	NA	TRBV29-1	TRBJ2-3	NA
CASSQDGRAGEQYF	TGCGCCAGCAGCCAAGACGGGAGGGCGGGCGAGCAGTACTTC	few	TRBV4-1	TRBJ2-7	TRBD2
CASSSLLGQYF	TGTGCCAGCAGTTCCCTGCTGGGCCAGTACTTC	NA	TRBV28	TRBJ2-5	NA
CSVEVSTGSYEQYF	TGCAGCGTTGAGGTTTCGACAGGGAGCTACGAGCAGTACTTC	few	TRBV29-1	TRBJ2-7	TRBD1
CASTQYRGGNQPQHF	TGTGCCAGCACCCAATATCGGGGAGGAAATCAGCCCCAGCATTTT	NA	TRBV28	TRBJ1-5	NA
CSVVFGYYEQYF	TGCAGCGTTGTGTTCGGCTACTACGAGCAGTACTTC	NA	TRBV29-1	TRBJ2-7	NA
CSVPRLGSTDTQYF	TGCAGCGTCCCGAGACTAGGCAGCACAGATACGCAGTATTTT	NA	TRBV29-1	TRBJ2-3	NA
CSVGFRAGGNTEAFF	TGCAGCGTTGGCTTTCGGGCAGGGGGGAACACTGAAGCTTTCTTT	NA	TRBV29-1	TRBJ1-1	TRBD1
CSVAPSRDREGSGYTF	TGCAGCGTTGCCCCATCCCGGGACAGGGAAGGTTCCGGCTACACCTTC	NA	TRBV29-1	TRBJ1-2	TRBD1
CASSLGLAITYEQYF	TGCGCCAGCAGCTTGGGACTAGCGATTACCTACGAGCAGTACTTC	once	TRBV5-1	TRBJ2-7	TRBD2
CASSGGNTEAFF	TGTGCCAGCAGTGGCGGGAACACTGAAGCTTTCTTT	NA	TRBV7-9	TRBJ1-1	NA
CASSLGPWQETQYF	TGTGCCAGCAGCTTAGGTCCGTGGCAAGAGACCCAGTACTTC	NA	TRBV11-2	TRBJ2-5	NA
CAWSVGGSSTDTQYF	TGTGCCTGGAGTGTAGGAGGATCCAGCACAGATACGCAGTATTTT	few	TRBV30	TRBJ2-3	NA
CASSVTGDYGYTF	TGTGCCAGCAGCGTGACAGGGGACTATGGCTACACCTTC	medium-sized	TRBV7-9	TRBJ1-2	TRBD1
CASSPRAGGYTGELFF	TGCGCCAGCAGCCCCCGGGCAGGGGGATACACCGGGGAGCTGTTTTTT	NA	TRBV4-1	TRBJ2-2	TRBD1
CASTPPLAGGPYEQFF	TGTGCCAGCACCCCTCCGCTAGCGGGAGGGCCGTATGAGCAGTTCTTC	NA	TRBV7-2	TRBJ2-1	TRBD2
CASSQDWQGEETQYF	TGCGCCAGCAGCCAAGATTGGCAGGGCGAAGAGACCCAGTACTTC	NA	TRBV4-1	TRBJ2-5	NA